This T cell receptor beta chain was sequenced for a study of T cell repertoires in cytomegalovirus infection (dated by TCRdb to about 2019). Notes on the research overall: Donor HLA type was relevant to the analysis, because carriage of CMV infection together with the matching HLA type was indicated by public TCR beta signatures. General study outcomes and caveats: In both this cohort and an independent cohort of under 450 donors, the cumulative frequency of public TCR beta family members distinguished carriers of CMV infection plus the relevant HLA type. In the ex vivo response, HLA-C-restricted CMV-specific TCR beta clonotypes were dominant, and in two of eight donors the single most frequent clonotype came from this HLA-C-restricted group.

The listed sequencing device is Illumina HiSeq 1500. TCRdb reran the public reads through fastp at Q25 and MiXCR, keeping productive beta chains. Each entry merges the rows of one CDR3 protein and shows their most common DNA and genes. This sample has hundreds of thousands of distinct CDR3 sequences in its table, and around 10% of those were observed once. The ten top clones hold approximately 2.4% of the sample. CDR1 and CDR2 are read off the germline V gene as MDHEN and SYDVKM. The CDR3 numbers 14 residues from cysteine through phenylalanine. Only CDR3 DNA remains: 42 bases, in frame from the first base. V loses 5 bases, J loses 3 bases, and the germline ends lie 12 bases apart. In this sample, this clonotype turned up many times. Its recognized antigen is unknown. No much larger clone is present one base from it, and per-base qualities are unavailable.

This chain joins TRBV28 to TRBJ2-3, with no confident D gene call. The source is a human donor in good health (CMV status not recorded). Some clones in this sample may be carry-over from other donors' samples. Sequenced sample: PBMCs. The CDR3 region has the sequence CASSRTLRTDTQYF. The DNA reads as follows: TGTGCCAGCAGTCGGACCCTGAGGACAGATACGCAGTATTTT.